This record looks at one TCR beta chain sequence and its context. Its antigen remains unidentified. The germline V and J ends were trimmed by 5 bases and 0 bases, with 8 bases remaining between them. Germline values: CDR1 MNHEY, CDR2 SVGEGT. The CDR3 is 14 residues long. The record originates from a study of T cell responses to AZD1222 COVID-19 vaccine. Study details: The analysis combined second doses at about 4 or about 12 weeks.

The assay was immunoSEQ multiplex PCR, and TCRdb's table has in-frame clones only and misses some. The sample has more than 70,000 clones; roughly 85% are singletons. Study-level points and caveats: The donor cohort was predominantly white British with a female majority, and clonal diversity may have been underestimated. Repertoire sampling was restricted to post-peak T cell response timepoints. Of the AZD1222 recipients, only 5 or 6 were seropositive at baseline.

The sample consisted of peripheral blood, taken on day 0 of AZD1222 vaccination. This TCR was recovered from an adult in good health. The chain is built from TRBV6-2 or TRBV6-3 and TRBJ1-3; D is unresolved. CDR3 in amino acids: CASSPGHSGNTIYF. Here the CDR3 DNA reads TGTGCCAGCAGTCCCGGCCACTCTGGAAACACCATATATTTT.